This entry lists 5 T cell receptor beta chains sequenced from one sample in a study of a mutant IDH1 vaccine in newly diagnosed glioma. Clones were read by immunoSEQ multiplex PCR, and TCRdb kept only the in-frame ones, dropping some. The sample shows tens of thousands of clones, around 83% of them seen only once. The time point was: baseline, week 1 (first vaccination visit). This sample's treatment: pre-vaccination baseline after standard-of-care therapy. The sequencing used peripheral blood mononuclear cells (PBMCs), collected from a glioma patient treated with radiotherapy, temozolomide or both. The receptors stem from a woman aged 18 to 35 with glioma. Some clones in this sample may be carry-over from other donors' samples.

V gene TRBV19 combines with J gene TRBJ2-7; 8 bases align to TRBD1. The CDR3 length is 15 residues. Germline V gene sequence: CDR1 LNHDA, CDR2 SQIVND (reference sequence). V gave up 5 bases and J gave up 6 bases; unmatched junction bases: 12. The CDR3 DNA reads TGTGCCAGTAGTCCTCGACAGGGGCCCTACCCCGAGCAGTACTTC. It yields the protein CASSPRQGPYPEQYF.

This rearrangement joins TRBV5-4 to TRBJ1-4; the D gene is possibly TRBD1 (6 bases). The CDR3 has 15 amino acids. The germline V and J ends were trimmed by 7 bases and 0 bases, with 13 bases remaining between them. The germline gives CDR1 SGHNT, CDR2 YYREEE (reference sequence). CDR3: CASGDGGPTNEKLFF. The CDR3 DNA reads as TGTGCCAGCGGGGACGGGGGCCCAACTAATGAAAAACTGTTTTTT.

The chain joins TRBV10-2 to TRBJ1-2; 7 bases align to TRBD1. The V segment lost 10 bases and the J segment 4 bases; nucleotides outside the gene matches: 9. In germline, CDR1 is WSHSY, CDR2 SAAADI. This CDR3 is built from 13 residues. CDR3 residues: CATWEQGGYGYTF. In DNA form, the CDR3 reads TGCGCCACTTGGGAGCAGGGGGGCTATGGCTACACCTTC.

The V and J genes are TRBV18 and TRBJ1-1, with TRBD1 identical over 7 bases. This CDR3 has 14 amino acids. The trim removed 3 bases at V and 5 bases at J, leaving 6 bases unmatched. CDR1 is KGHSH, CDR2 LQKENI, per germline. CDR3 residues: CASSPQGGPTEAFF. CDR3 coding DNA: TGTGCCAGCTCACCTCAAGGGGGCCCGACTGAAGCTTTCTTT. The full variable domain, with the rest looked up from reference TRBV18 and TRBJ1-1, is NAGVMQNPRHLVRRRGQEARLRCSPMKGHSHVYWYRQLPEEGLKFMVYLQKENIIDESGMPKERFSAEFPKEGPSILRIQQVVRGDSAAYFCASSPQGGPTEAFFGQGTRLTVV.

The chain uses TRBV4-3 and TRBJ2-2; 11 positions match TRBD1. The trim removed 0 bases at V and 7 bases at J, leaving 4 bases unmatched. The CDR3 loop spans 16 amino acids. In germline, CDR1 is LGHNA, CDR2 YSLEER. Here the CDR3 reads CASSQDGGTGGGELFF. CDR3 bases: TGCGCCAGCAGCCAAGATGGCGGGACAGGGGGCGGGGAGCTGTTTTTT.